This TCR beta chain was recovered during a study of control samples from healthy donors and cancer patients. The data were produced by immunoSEQ multiplex PCR, yet TCRdb's version contains in-frame clones alone and is incomplete. This sample has under 80,000 clones, with 93% found just once. This clone was observed a few times. Germline values: CDR1 MNHEY, CDR2 SVGAGI. This CDR3 spans 13 amino acids. Trimming removed 11 bases from V and 6 bases from J; junction bases left unmatched: 10. The clonotype was recovered from a woman aged 40 to 49 with lung cancer. The rearrangement links TRBV6-5 to TRBJ1-2, with 9 positions matching TRBD1. The sample comprised PBMCs. For the CDR3, the DNA is TGTGCCGGAACAACAGGGGGCTATGATGGCTACACCTTC. It specifies CAGTTGGYDGYTF.